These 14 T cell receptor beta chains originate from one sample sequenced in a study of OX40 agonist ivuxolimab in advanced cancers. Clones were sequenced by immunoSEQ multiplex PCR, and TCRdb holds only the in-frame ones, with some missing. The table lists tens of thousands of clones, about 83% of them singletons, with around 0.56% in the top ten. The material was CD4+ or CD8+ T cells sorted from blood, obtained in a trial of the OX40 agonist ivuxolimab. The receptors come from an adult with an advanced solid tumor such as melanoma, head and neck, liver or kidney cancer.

CDR3 DNA sequence: TGTGCCAGCAGCCAAGAGTGGACTAGCGGGATCTACGAGCAGTACTTC. This gives the protein CASSQEWTSGIYEQYF. The chain joins TRBV4-2 to TRBJ2-7; 12 nucleotides match TRBD2. The V gene end was trimmed by 0 bases and the J gene end by 3 bases; junction bases not matched to a gene: 3. Germline CDR1 reads LGHNA; CDR2 reads YNFKEQ. CDR3 size: 16 residues.

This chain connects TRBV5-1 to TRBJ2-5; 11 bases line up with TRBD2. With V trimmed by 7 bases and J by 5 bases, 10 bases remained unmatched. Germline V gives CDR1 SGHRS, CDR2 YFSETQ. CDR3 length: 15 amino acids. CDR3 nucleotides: TGCGCCAGCGGCCTAGCGGGAGGAGTATGGGAGACCCAGTACTTC. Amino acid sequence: CASGLAGGVWETQYF. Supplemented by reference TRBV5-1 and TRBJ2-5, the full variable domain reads KAGVTQTPRYLIKTRGQQVTLSCSPISGHRSVSWYQQTPGQGLQFLFEYFSETQRNKGNFPGRFSGRQFSNSRSEMNVSTLELGDSALYLCASGLAGGVWETQYFGPGTRLLVL.

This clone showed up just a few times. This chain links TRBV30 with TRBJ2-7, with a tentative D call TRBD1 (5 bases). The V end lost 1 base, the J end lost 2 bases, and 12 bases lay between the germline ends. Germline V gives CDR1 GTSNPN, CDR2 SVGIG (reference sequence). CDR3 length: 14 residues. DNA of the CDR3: TGTGCCTGGAGTGAAGTGGGGCGGACCTACGAGCAGTACTTC. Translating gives CAWSEVGRTYEQYF. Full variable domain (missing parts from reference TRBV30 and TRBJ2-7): SQTIHQWPATLVQPVGSPLSLECTVEGTSNPNLYWYRQAAGRGLQLLFYSVGIGQISSEVPQNLSASRPQDRQFILSSKKLLLSDSGFYLCAWSEVGRTYEQYFGPGTRLTVT.

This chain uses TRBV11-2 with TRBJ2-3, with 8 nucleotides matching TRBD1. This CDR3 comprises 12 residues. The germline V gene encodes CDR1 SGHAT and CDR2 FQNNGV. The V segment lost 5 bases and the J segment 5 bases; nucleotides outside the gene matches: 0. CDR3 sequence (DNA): TGTGCCAGCAGCACAGGGGGAGATACGCAGTATTTT. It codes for CASSTGGDTQYF.

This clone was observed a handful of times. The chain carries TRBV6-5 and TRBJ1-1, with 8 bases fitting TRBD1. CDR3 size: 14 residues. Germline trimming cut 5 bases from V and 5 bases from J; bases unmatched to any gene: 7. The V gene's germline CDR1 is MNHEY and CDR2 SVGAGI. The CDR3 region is CASSRTGSGTEAFF. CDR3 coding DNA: TGTGCCAGCAGTCGGACAGGGTCTGGAACTGAAGCTTTCTTT.

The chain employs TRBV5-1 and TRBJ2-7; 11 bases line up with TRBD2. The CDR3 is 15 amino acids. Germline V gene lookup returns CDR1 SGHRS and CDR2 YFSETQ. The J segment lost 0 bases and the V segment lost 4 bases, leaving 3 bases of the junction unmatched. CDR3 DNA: TGCGCCAGCAGCAGACTAGCGGGATCCTCCTACGAGCAGTACTTC. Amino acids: CASSRLAGSSYEQYF.

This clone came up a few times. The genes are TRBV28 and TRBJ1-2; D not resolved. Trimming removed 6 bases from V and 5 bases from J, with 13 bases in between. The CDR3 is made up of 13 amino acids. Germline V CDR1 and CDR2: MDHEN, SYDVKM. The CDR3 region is CASSRPVEYGYTF. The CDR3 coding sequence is TGTGCCAGCAGCCGACCTGTTGAGTATGGCTACACCTTC.

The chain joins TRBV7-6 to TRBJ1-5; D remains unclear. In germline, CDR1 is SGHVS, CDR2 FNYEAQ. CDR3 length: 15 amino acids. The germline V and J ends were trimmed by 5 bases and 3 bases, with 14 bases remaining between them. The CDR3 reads CASSPRPVHNQPQHF. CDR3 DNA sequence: TGTGCCAGCAGCCCCCGACCTGTACACAATCAGCCCCAGCATTTT.

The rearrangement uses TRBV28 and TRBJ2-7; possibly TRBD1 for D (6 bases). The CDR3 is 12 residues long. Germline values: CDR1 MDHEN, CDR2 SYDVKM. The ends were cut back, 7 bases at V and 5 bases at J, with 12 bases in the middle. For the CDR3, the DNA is TGTGCCAGCACCGATCCAGGGGACGAGCAGTACTTC. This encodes CASTDPGDEQYF. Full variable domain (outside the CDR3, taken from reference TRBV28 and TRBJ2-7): DVKVTQSSRYLVKRTGEKVFLECVQDMDHENMFWYRQDPGLGLRLIYFSYDVKMKEKGDIPEGYSVSREKKERFSLILESASTNQTSMYLCASTDPGDEQYFGPGTRLTVT.

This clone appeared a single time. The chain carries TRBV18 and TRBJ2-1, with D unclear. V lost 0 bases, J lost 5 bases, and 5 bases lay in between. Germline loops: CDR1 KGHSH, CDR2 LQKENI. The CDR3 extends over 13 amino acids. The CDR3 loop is CASSPPYNNEQFF. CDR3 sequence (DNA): TGTGCCAGCTCACCACCGTATAACAATGAGCAGTTCTTC.

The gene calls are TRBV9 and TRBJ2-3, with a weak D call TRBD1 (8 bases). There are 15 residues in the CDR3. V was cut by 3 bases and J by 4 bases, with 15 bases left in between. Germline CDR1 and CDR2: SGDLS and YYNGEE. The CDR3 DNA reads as TGTGCCAGCAGCGGACACAGGGGGGGCGCAGATACGCAGTATTTT. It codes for CASSGHRGGADTQYF.

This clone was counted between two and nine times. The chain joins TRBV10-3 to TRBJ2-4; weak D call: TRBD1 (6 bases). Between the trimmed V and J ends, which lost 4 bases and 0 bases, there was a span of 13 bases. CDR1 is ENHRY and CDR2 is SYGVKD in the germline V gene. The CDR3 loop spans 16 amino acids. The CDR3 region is CAISARQESAKNIQYF. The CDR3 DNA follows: TGTGCCATCAGTGCAAGACAGGAGTCAGCCAAAAACATTCAGTACTTC.

CDR3 nucleotides: TGTGCCAGCAGCTCGGCAGCCTCCTACAATGAGCAGTTCTTC. This codes for CASSSAASYNEQFF. The J gene is TRBJ2-1, the V gene TRBV7-9; D unclear. Trimming shortened V by 4 bases and J by 0 bases, and 7 bases separated the two germline ends. The CDR3 length is 14 residues. Germline CDR1 and CDR2: SEHNR and FQNEAQ (reference sequence).

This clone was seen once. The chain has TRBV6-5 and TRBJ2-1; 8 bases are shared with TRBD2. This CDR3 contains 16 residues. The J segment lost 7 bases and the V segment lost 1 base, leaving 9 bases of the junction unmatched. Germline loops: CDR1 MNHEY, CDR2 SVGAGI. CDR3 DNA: TGTGCCAGCAGTTACTTCAGCGGGAGTGGGCAGAATGAGCAGTTCTTC. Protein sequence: CASSYFSGSGQNEQFF.